Following are 32 T cell receptor beta chains from one sample sequenced in a study of cytomegalovirus exposure and HLA in healthy donors. TCRdb's table, derived via immunoSEQ multiplex PCR, lists solely in-frame clones and lacks some. The sample carries around 110,000 clones, about 87% recorded once. Sequencing was done on a sample of PBMCs. The receptors here all came from a woman aged 18-30 years in good health and CMV-seropositive.

The rearrangement joins TRBV6-1 to TRBJ2-3, with a weak D call TRBD2 (6 bases). Germline V gives CDR1 MNHNS, CDR2 SASEGT. Trimming removed 7 bases from V and 1 base from J, with 15 bases in between. CDR3 length: 15 residues. CDR3: CASNLRGWGTDTQYF. In DNA, the CDR3 is TGTGCCAGCAATCTACGGGGGTGGGGCACAGATACGCAGTATTTT.

The rearrangement uses TRBV28 and TRBJ1-2; 8 nucleotides line up with TRBD1. The CDR3 runs 14 residues. The germline gives CDR1 MDHEN, CDR2 SYDVKM. Trimming removed 6 bases from V and 5 bases from J; junction bases left unmatched: 8. For the CDR3, the DNA is TGTGCCAGCAGCCCCGGGACAGGCGTTTATGGCTACACCTTC. Its protein is CASSPGTGVYGYTF.

The chain uses TRBV21-1 and TRBJ1-3; TRBD1, the D gene given by the table, was not confirmed from the DNA. TRBV21-1 is described as a pseudogene. The CDR3 runs to 16 residues. The CDR3: CASSNNRGTAGNTIYF. CDR3 DNA: TGTGCCAGCAGCAATAACAGGGGGACAGCGGGAAACACCATATATTTT.

The V and J genes are TRBV28 and TRBJ1-1; D gene uncertain. The CDR3 consists of 12 residues. In germline, CDR1 is MDHEN, CDR2 SYDVKM. V dropped 3 bases and J dropped 4 bases, with 6 bases sitting between them. The CDR3 sequence is CASSLLSTEAFF. The CDR3 bases are TGTGCCAGCAGTTTGTTGAGCACTGAAGCTTTCTTT.

The V and J genes are TRBV12-5 and TRBJ2-1; 7 bases line up with TRBD1. Trimming removed 2 bases from V and 10 bases from J; junction bases left unmatched: 5. This CDR3 spans 13 amino acids. Per germline, CDR1 LGHNT and CDR2 FRNRAP. CDR3 nucleotides: TGTGCTAGTGGTTTGAAGGGGGCACAAGAGCAGTTCTTC. It specifies CASGLKGAQEQFF. The variable domain in full, with the rest retrieved from reference TRBV12-5 and TRBJ2-1, is DARVTQTPRHKVTEMGQEVTMRCQPILGHNTVFWYRQTMMQGLELLAYFRNRAPLDDSGMPKDRFSAEMPDATLATLKIQPSEPRDSAVYFCASGLKGAQEQFFGPGTRLTVL.

The V call is TRBV5-1, the J call TRBJ2-3; 7 bases are a match to TRBD1. The CDR3 is made up of 16 amino acids. V lost 4 bases and J lost 2; bases outside the gene matches: 10. CDR1 and CDR2 (germline): SGHRS, YFSETQ. CDR3 sequence (DNA): TGCGCCAGCAGCGCAGCAGGGGGAACACTCACAGATACGCAGTATTTT. It specifies CASSAAGGTLTDTQYF.

The genes are TRBV7-2 and TRBJ1-5; 8 bases match TRBD1. Germline CDR1 is SGHTA and CDR2 is FQGNSA. The CDR3 is 14 amino acids. V shed 5 bases and J 5 bases; nucleotides not matched to a gene: 5. The CDR3 coding sequence is TGTGCCAGCAGCCCCGCAGGGGGCTATCAGCCCCAGCATTTT. This encodes CASSPAGGYQPQHF.

In DNA form, the CDR3 reads TGTGCCAGCTCCCCCCAGGGCCTAGCCAAAAACATTCAGTACTTC. It codes for CASSPQGLAKNIQYF. The chain links TRBV18 to TRBJ2-4; maybe TRBD1 (5 bases). The germline gives CDR1 KGHSH, CDR2 LQKENI. The CDR3 length is 15 residues. Trimming shortened V by 6 bases and J by 0 bases, and 12 bases separated the two germline ends.

This clone was observed a few times. The rearrangement joins TRBV4-1 to TRBJ1-3; 7 nucleotides line up with TRBD1. Germline V gene sequence: CDR1 MGHRA, CDR2 YSYEKL. The V segment lost 1 base and the J segment 0 bases; nucleotides outside the gene matches: 6. The CDR3 runs 17 residues. The CDR3 region is CASSQGDSYYSGNTIYF. CDR3 coding DNA: TGCGCCAGCAGCCAAGGGGACAGCTACTACTCTGGAAACACCATATATTTT.

This rearrangement joins TRBV5-1 to TRBJ2-1; a weak D match, TRBD1 (5 bases). Looked up from germline, CDR1 is SGHRS and CDR2 is YFSETQ. V was pared by 0 bases and J by 8 bases, with 15 bases between. The CDR3 sequence is 15 residues long. CDR3: CASSLGQGRFHEQFF. The CDR3 DNA reads as TGCGCCAGCAGCTTGGGGCAGGGAAGGTTCCATGAGCAGTTCTTC.

This chain connects TRBV7-9 to TRBJ2-1; maybe TRBD2 (5 bases). Germline lookup yields CDR1 SEHNR and CDR2 FQNEAQ (reference sequence). This CDR3 has 15 residues. Trimming left V 3 bases short and J 7 bases short, with 16 bases between. CDR3: CASSFGVPDWNEQFF. CDR3 DNA sequence: TGTGCCAGCAGCTTCGGGGTTCCCGATTGGAATGAGCAGTTCTTC. Full variable domain (outside the CDR3, taken from reference TRBV7-9 and TRBJ2-1): DTGVSQNPRHKITKRGQNVTFRCDPISEHNRLYWYRQTLGQGPEFLTYFQNEAQLEKSRLLSDRFSAERPKGSFSTLEIQRTEQGDSAMYLCASSFGVPDWNEQFFGPGTRLTVL.

This rearrangement joins TRBV30 to TRBJ1-3; no reliable D call. CDR1 and CDR2 (germline): GTSNPN, SVGIG (reference sequence). The CDR3 covers 12 residues. The CDR3 loop is CEQPTSGNTIYF. The CDR3 DNA is TGTGAACAGCCGACCTCTGGAAACACCATATATTTT.

The chain is built from TRBV5-1 and TRBJ2-5; the match to TRBD1 covers 11 bases. There are 13 residues in the CDR3. The V gene end was trimmed by 4 bases and the J gene end by 4 bases; junction bases not matched to a gene: 0. Germline V lookup: CDR1 SGHRS, CDR2 YFSETQ. CDR3 in DNA: TGCGCCAGCAGCGGGACAGGGGGAGAGACCCAGTACTTC. Protein sequence: CASSGTGGETQYF. The entire variable domain, with the rest obtained from reference TRBV5-1 and TRBJ2-5, is as follows: KAGVTQTPRYLIKTRGQQVTLSCSPISGHRSVSWYQQTPGQGLQFLFEYFSETQRNKGNFPGRFSGRQFSNSRSEMNVSTLELGDSALYLCASSGTGGETQYFGPGTRLLVL.

This clone appeared a few times. This chain joins TRBV28 and TRBJ1-1, with TRBD1 matching over 12 bases. Germline CDR1 is MDHEN and CDR2 is SYDVKM. V dropped 5 bases and J dropped 7; count of bases not matched to a gene: 14. This CDR3 comprises 17 residues. The CDR3 nucleotides read TGTGCCAGCAGTACCCCGCTTACCGGGACAGGGGGCAGTGAAGCTTTCTTT. Translated, it gives CASSTPLTGTGGSEAFF.

The chain links TRBV27 to TRBJ1-1; perhaps TRBD1 as D (6 bases). The germline V gene has CDR1 MNHEY and CDR2 SMNVEV (reference sequence). V lost 6 bases, J lost 1 base, and 12 bases lay in between. The CDR3 consists of 14 residues. CDR3: CASRPGATNTEAFF. The CDR3 region has the DNA TGTGCCAGCAGACCAGGGGCTACGAACACTGAAGCTTTCTTT.

The chain uses TRBV7-2 and TRBJ1-5; D is possibly TRBD1 (5 bases). Trimming stripped 2 bases from V and 4 bases from J, with 12 bases between. The germline V gene has CDR1 SGHTA and CDR2 FQGNSA. This CDR3 region has 15 residues. The CDR3 DNA sequence: TGTGCCAGCAGCTTAAACGGGGGTCGAAATCAGCCCCAGCATTTT. This encodes CASSLNGGRNQPQHF.

J is TRBJ2-1 and V is TRBV28, with TRBD2 as a possible D gene (6 bases). Germline CDR1 is MDHEN and CDR2 is SYDVKM. The CDR3 length is 15 residues. V was clipped by 6 bases and J by 3 bases, with 15 bases between them. The CDR3 coding sequence is TGTGCCAGCAGCCTAGCGACAGCGGGCTACAATGAGCAGTTCTTC. It yields the protein CASSLATAGYNEQFF.

The chain uses TRBV5-5 and TRBJ2-7; 8 bases align to TRBD1. J was trimmed by 0 bases and V by 4 bases; bases with no gene match: 6. Germline-derived CDR1 and CDR2 are SGHKS and YYEKEE (reference sequence). The length of the CDR3 is 15 residues. This CDR3 is CASSRTGTGSYEQYF. The CDR3 DNA follows: TGTGCCAGCAGCAGGACAGGGACGGGCTCCTACGAGCAGTACTTC.

The V call is TRBV18, the J call TRBJ1-1; D is uncertain. Trimming left V 4 bases short and J 10 bases short, with 13 bases between. This CDR3 region has 12 residues. CDR1 and CDR2 (germline): KGHSH, LQKENI. This CDR3 is CASSLQEEAAFF. The CDR3, as DNA: TGTGCCAGCTCACTACAAGAGGAGGCAGCTTTCTTT.

The chain couples TRBV13 to TRBJ2-3; the D gene is possibly TRBD1 (6 bases). Germline lookup yields CDR1 PRHDT and CDR2 FYEKMQ (reference sequence). This CDR3 comprises 14 residues. V shed 5 bases and J shed 3 bases, with 12 bases lying between them. CDR3 amino acids: CASSRTRGTDTQYF. CDR3 nucleotides: TGTGCCAGCAGCAGAACTAGGGGGACAGATACGCAGTATTTT.

This clone came up a few times. The chain is built from TRBV11-2 and TRBJ2-1; D is uncertain. Germline CDR1 and CDR2: SGHAT and FQNNGV. Trimming pared 5 bases from V and 4 bases from J, leaving 12 bases between. This CDR3 contains 14 residues. The CDR3 loop is CASSPFGGYNEQFF. DNA of the CDR3: TGTGCCAGCAGCCCTTTCGGCGGTTACAATGAGCAGTTCTTC.

The rearrangement uses TRBV6-5 and TRBJ1-4, with a tentative D call TRBD1 (5 bases). V was clipped by 5 bases and J by 9 bases, with 13 bases between them. This CDR3 contains 13 residues. Germline assignment: CDR1 MNHEY and CDR2 SVGAGI. The CDR3 DNA reads as TGTGCCAGCAGTCGGGACTGGGGGAAAAAACTGTTTTTT. It codes for CASSRDWGKKLFF.

This clone appeared once. The chain has TRBV6-5 and TRBJ2-1; 9 bases map to TRBD1. This CDR3 comprises 16 residues. Germline V lookup: CDR1 MNHEY, CDR2 SVGAGI. V lost 2 bases and J lost 5; bases outside the gene matches: 7. CDR3 sequence: CASSYRRQGEHNEQFF. CDR3 coding DNA: TGTGCCAGCAGTTACCGAAGACAGGGGGAACACAATGAGCAGTTCTTC.

The J gene is TRBJ2-1, the V gene TRBV11-2, with D unclear. This CDR3 is built from 13 residues. V was trimmed by 0 bases and J by 9 bases, leaving 9 bases between them. Germline V gene sequence: CDR1 SGHAT, CDR2 FQNNGV. DNA of the CDR3: TGTGCCAGCAGCTTAGAAACTTTCGGTGAGCAGTTCTTC. Protein product: CASSLETFGEQFF.

J is TRBJ2-2 and V is TRBV6-1, with unresolved D. The CDR3 length is 13 residues. The V gene lost 10 bases and the J gene lost 3 bases, with 12 bases spanning the gap. Germline V gives CDR1 MNHNS, CDR2 SASEGT. The CDR3: CATTVTDTGELFF. The CDR3 DNA sequence: TGTGCCACCACGGTCACGGACACCGGGGAGCTGTTTTTT.

The rearrangement links TRBV27 to TRBJ1-2; D perhaps matches TRBD1 (5 bases). V lost 3 bases and J 4 bases, leaving 9 bases between the germline ends. Germline V CDR1 and CDR2: MNHEY, SMNVEV (reference sequence). This CDR3 has 13 residues. DNA for the CDR3: TGTGCCAGCAGTTTGTCAGGGTTCTATGGCTACACCTTC. Translation gives CASSLSGFYGYTF.

The chain uses TRBV2 and TRBJ1-2, with 7 bases identical to TRBD1. J gave up 4 bases and V 7 bases, and 6 bases lay outside the gene matches. Looked up from germline, CDR1 is SNHLY and CDR2 is FYNNEI. This CDR3 has 13 residues. The CDR3, as DNA: TGTGCCAGCACCGAGGGGGCCACCTATGGCTACACCTTC. Residues: CASTEGATYGYTF.

The rearrangement joins TRBV6-1 to TRBJ1-2; D is uncertain. The CDR3 has 13 residues. Trimming took off 4 bases at V and 8 bases at J, with 14 bases between the two ends. Germline CDR1 is MNHNS and CDR2 is SASEGT. CDR3 residues: CASSVDGVRGYTF. In nucleotides, the CDR3 is TGTGCCAGCAGTGTCGATGGTGTGAGAGGCTACACCTTC.

V is TRBV4-1 and J is TRBJ1-2, with TRBD1 matching 11 bases. Germline trimming cut 1 base from V and 1 base from J; bases unmatched to any gene: 2. The CDR3 has 16 amino acids. Germline CDR1 MGHRA, CDR2 YSYEKL. The CDR3 loop is CASSQVGTGGNYGYTF. CDR3 bases: TGCGCCAGCAGCCAAGTGGGGACAGGGGGTAACTATGGCTACACCTTC.

V is TRBV23-1 and J is TRBJ1-5; no clear D gene. TRBV23-1 is identified as an open reading frame with a role that is uncertain. The CDR3 extends over 10 amino acids. Deletions cut 8 bases from V and 5 bases from J, with 4 bases between. Written as DNA, the CDR3 is TGCGCCAGCCCCGATCAGCCCCAGCATTTT. This gives the protein CASPDQPQHF.

The chain uses TRBV7-9 and TRBJ1-1; 7 bases are a match to TRBD1. J gave up 6 bases and V 6 bases, and 13 bases lay outside the gene matches. Germline V gene data show CDR1 as SEHNR and CDR2 as FQNEAQ (reference sequence). CDR3 length equals 15 residues. CDR3 amino acids: CASRPPGQISSEAFF. CDR3 nucleotides: TGTGCCAGCAGGCCACCGGGACAGATTTCCTCTGAAGCTTTCTTT.

This clone showed up just once. V usage is TRBV2 and J usage is TRBJ1-2; tentatively, D is TRBD1 (6 bases). V shed 0 bases and J shed 2 bases, with 7 bases lying between them. The CDR3 contains 14 residues. Germline values: CDR1 SNHLY, CDR2 FYNNEI. CDR3 DNA sequence: TGTGCCAGCAGTGAAGCGCAGGGGAACTATGGCTACACCTTC. This translates into CASSEAQGNYGYTF. The whole variable domain, remainder taken from reference TRBV2 and TRBJ1-2, is EPEVTQTPSHQVTQMGQEVILRCVPISNHLYFYWYRQILGQKVEFLVSFYNNEISEKSEIFDDQFSVERPDGSNFTLKIRSTKLEDSAMYFCASSEAQGNYGYTFGSGTRLTVV.